This T cell receptor (beta chain) was captured in a study of control samples from healthy donors and cancer patients. Assay used: immunoSEQ multiplex PCR; TCRdb lists only in-frame clones, some missing. The sample yields approximately 150,000 clones, about 94% seen once. The germline gives CDR1 LGHDT, CDR2 YNNKEL (reference sequence). Germline trimming cut 4 bases from V and 3 bases from J; bases unmatched to any gene: 5. The CDR3 runs to 15 residues. The chain recombines TRBV3-1 (or the pseudogene TRBV3-2) with TRBJ2-1; TRBD2 aligns across 8 bases. The sequenced sample consisted of PBMCs. The receptor comes from a man aged 60 to 75 with colorectal cancer. CDR3 coding DNA: TGTGCCAGCAGCCCGGGACTAGGGGTCTACAATGAGCAGTTCTTC. Amino acid sequence: CASSPGLGVYNEQFF.